This T cell receptor beta chain was identified during a study of T cell repertoires in cytomegalovirus infection. Looking at the study overall: Indications came from public TCR beta signatures; they pointed to CMV infection and to a matching HLA type. Study-wide results and caveats: The response measured ex vivo was dominated by TCR beta clonotypes (HLA-C-restricted and CMV-specific).

The count of this clonotype is one. Its antigen remains unidentified. TCRdb re-analysed the reads in MiXCR, keeping a single row per CDR3 protein. The sample shows 680,000 or so distinct CDR3 sequences, around a third of them seen only once. V lost 7 bases, J lost 5 bases, and 29 bases lay in between. The germline CDR1 and CDR2 sequences are MNHNS and SASEGT. The CDR3 totals 18 residues. The chain recombines TRBV6-1 with TRBJ1-2; D not resolved. This specimen was cultured PBMCs, taken from culture after CMV antigen stimulation. The receptor was isolated from a human donor in good health (CMV status not recorded). Some clones in this sample may be carry-over from other donors' samples. The CDR3 protein is CASTSGERNPRGLYGYTF. CDR3 in DNA: TGTGCCAGCACAAGTGGAGAAAGAAACCCCCGTGGCTTATATGGCTACACCTTC.